Listed below are T cell receptor beta chains from one sample, sequenced in a study of T cell responses to AZD1222 COVID-19 vaccine. Clones were sequenced by immunoSEQ multiplex PCR, and TCRdb holds only the in-frame ones, with some missing. The sample includes around 94,000 clones, approximately 90% of them seen just once. This sample comprised peripheral blood, obtained on day 0 of AZD1222 vaccination. The receptors derive from an adult in good health. CDR3s include the opening cysteine and the closing phenylalanine or tryptophan. The D gene is left open where the match is weak. A row's size may be missing; if present it is once, few, many or a size class.

J gene: TRBJ1-1
V gene: TRBV27
clone size: .
D gene: TRBD1
CDR3 protein: CASSRRRQGMNTEAFF
CDR3 DNA: TGTGCCAGCAGTAGACGACGACAGGGGATGAACACTGAAGCTTTCTTT

J gene: TRBJ2-3
V gene: TRBV19
clone size: .
D gene: .
CDR3 protein: CASSIEPGGFTDTQYF
CDR3 DNA: TGTGCCAGTAGTATAGAGCCCGGGGGCTTCACAGATACGCAGTATTTT

J gene: TRBJ2-5
V gene: TRBV28
clone size: .
D gene: .
CDR3 protein: CASSFPTDQETQYF
CDR3 DNA: TGTGCCAGCAGTTTCCCCACAGACCAAGAGACCCAGTACTTC

J gene: TRBJ1-6
V gene: TRBV5-1
clone size: .
D gene: .
CDR3 protein: CASSLDGYASYNSPLHF
CDR3 DNA: TGCGCCAGCAGCTTGGACGGGTATGCTTCCTATAATTCACCCCTCCACTTT

J gene: TRBJ1-1
V gene: TRBV5-8
clone size: .
D gene: .
CDR3 protein: CASSRWWGSNTEAFF
CDR3 DNA: TGTGCCAGCAGCCGTTGGTGGGGGTCGAACACTGAAGCTTTCTTT

J gene: TRBJ2-3
V gene: TRBV10-1
clone size: .
D gene: .
CDR3 protein: CASSAPGRPRDTQYF
CDR3 DNA: TGCGCCAGCAGTGCTCCGGGGAGGCCCCGGGATACGCAGTATTTT

J gene: TRBJ2-6
V gene: TRBV28
clone size: few
D gene: .
CDR3 protein: CASSHGLSGANVLTF
CDR3 DNA: TGTGCCAGCAGCCACGGCCTCTCTGGGGCCAACGTCCTGACTTTC

J gene: TRBJ2-3
V gene: TRBV20-1
clone size: .
D gene: .
CDR3 protein: CSAQTDTQYF
CDR3 DNA: TGCAGTGCCCAGACAGATACGCAGTATTTT

J gene: TRBJ1-4
V gene: TRBV9
clone size: .
D gene: .
CDR3 protein: CASSVGVPQANEKLFF
CDR3 DNA: TGTGCCAGCAGCGTAGGAGTCCCTCAGGCTAATGAAAAACTGTTTTTT

J gene: TRBJ1-2
V gene: TRBV20-1
clone size: .
D gene: .
CDR3 protein: CSASNRGDYTF
CDR3 DNA: TGCAGTGCTAGCAACAGAGGAGACTACACCTTC

J gene: TRBJ2-7
V gene: TRBV19
clone size: once
D gene: .
CDR3 protein: CASSNVQTYEQYF
CDR3 DNA: TGTGCCAGTAGTAATGTCCAAACCTACGAGCAGTACTTC

J gene: TRBJ1-3
V gene: TRBV4-3
clone size: .
D gene: .
CDR3 protein: CASSQAEHLSSGNTIYF
CDR3 DNA: TGCGCCAGCAGCCAAGCAGAACACCTCAGCTCTGGAAACACCATATATTTT

J gene: TRBJ2-2
V gene: TRBV5-1
clone size: .
D gene: .
CDR3 protein: CASSLAEELFF
CDR3 DNA: TGCGCCAGCAGCCTCGCAGAGGAGCTGTTTTTT

J gene: TRBJ1-5
V gene: TRBV6-6
clone size: .
D gene: .
CDR3 protein: CASRDSNQPQHF
CDR3 DNA: TGTGCCAGCAGGGACAGCAATCAGCCCCAGCATTTT

J gene: TRBJ2-7
V gene: TRBV24-1
clone size: .
D gene: .
CDR3 protein: CATSDPRVSEEQYF
CDR3 DNA: TGTGCCACCAGTGATCCCCGGGTCAGCGAAGAGCAGTACTTC

J gene: TRBJ2-5
V gene: TRBV7-2
clone size: .
D gene: .
CDR3 protein: CASSLVGGLAWETQYF
CDR3 DNA: TGTGCCAGCAGCTTAGTCGGCGGTTTGGCGTGGGAGACCCAGTACTTC

J gene: TRBJ1-3
V gene: TRBV4-3
clone size: few
D gene: TRBD1
CDR3 protein: CASSQDAPGQGIGNTIYF
CDR3 DNA: TGCGCCAGCAGCCAAGATGCCCCCGGACAGGGGATTGGAAACACCATATATTTT

J gene: TRBJ2-7
V gene: TRBV7-9
clone size: many
D gene: TRBD2
CDR3 protein: CASSSSGSRTYEQYF
CDR3 DNA: TGTGCCAGCAGCTCTAGCGGGAGTCGAACCTACGAGCAGTACTTC

J gene: TRBJ2-1
V gene: TRBV10-2
clone size: few
D gene: TRBD2
CDR3 protein: CASNPGTSGDEQFF
CDR3 DNA: TGCGCCAGCAACCCCGGGACTAGCGGAGATGAGCAGTTCTTC

J gene: TRBJ1-2
V gene: TRBV19
clone size: .
D gene: .
CDR3 protein: CASSPGRNYGYTF
CDR3 DNA: TGTGCCAGTAGCCCGGGACGGAACTATGGCTACACCTTC

J gene: TRBJ2-5
V gene: TRBV5-4
clone size: .
D gene: TRBD2
CDR3 protein: CASSLLAGAQETQYF
CDR3 DNA: TGTGCCAGCAGCTTGCTAGCGGGGGCACAAGAGACCCAGTACTTC

J gene: TRBJ2-1
V gene: TRBV12-3/TRBV12-4
clone size: .
D gene: .
CDR3 protein: CASSPLTVIPFF
CDR3 DNA: TGTGCCAGCAGTCCTCTGACGGTGATTCCGTTCTTC

J gene: TRBJ2-1
V gene: TRBV19
clone size: .
D gene: .
CDR3 protein: CASSKKEGVSNEQFF
CDR3 DNA: TGTGCCAGTAGTAAAAAGGAGGGGGTCAGCAATGAGCAGTTCTTC

J gene: TRBJ1-4
V gene: TRBV7-9
clone size: .
D gene: .
CDR3 protein: CASRGGATNEKLFF
CDR3 DNA: TGTGCCAGCCGAGGGGGTGCAACTAATGAAAAACTGTTTTTT

J gene: TRBJ2-5
V gene: TRBV4-3
clone size: .
D gene: TRBD2
CDR3 protein: CASSQERSLAGGYETQYF
CDR3 DNA: TGCGCCAGCAGCCAAGAAAGGTCCCTAGCGGGGGGGTATGAGACCCAGTACTTC

J gene: TRBJ1-1
V gene: TRBV6-5
clone size: .
D gene: TRBD1
CDR3 protein: CASSRIQGEAFF
CDR3 DNA: TGTGCCAGCAGCCGTATACAGGGGGAAGCTTTCTTT

J gene: TRBJ2-3
V gene: TRBV28
clone size: .
D gene: .
CDR3 protein: CASSSFRSGSTDTQYF
CDR3 DNA: TGTGCCAGCAGTTCCTTTAGGTCGGGAAGCACAGATACGCAGTATTTT

J gene: TRBJ2-1
V gene: TRBV2
clone size: .
D gene: TRBD1
CDR3 protein: CASRPDAGGYNEQFF
CDR3 DNA: TGTGCCAGCAGGCCGGACGCAGGGGGTTACAATGAGCAGTTCTTC

J gene: TRBJ1-6
V gene: TRBV6-5
clone size: .
D gene: .
CDR3 protein: CASSYFGTRNSPLHF
CDR3 DNA: TGTGCCAGCAGTTACTTCGGGACTCGAAATTCACCCCTCCACTTT

J gene: TRBJ2-5
V gene: TRBV28
clone size: .
D gene: .
CDR3 protein: CASTQGTGQETQYF
CDR3 DNA: TGTGCCAGTACACAAGGTACGGGCCAAGAGACCCAGTACTTC

J gene: TRBJ1-5
V gene: TRBV11-1
clone size: few
D gene: .
CDR3 protein: CASSPGVNQPQHF
CDR3 DNA: TGTGCCAGCAGTCCGGGCGTTAATCAGCCCCAGCATTTT

J gene: TRBJ1-1
V gene: TRBV15
clone size: .
D gene: .
CDR3 protein: CATSRGDGYTEAFF
CDR3 DNA: TGTGCCACCAGCAGAGGGGACGGATACACTGAAGCTTTCTTT

J gene: TRBJ1-1
V gene: TRBV12-2
clone size: .
D gene: .
CDR3 protein: CASRPVQGSGEAFF
CDR3 DNA: TGTGCAAGTCGCCCGGTACAGGGTTCGGGTGAAGCTTTCTTT

J gene: TRBJ2-3
V gene: TRBV15
clone size: .
D gene: TRBD2
CDR3 protein: CATSRDGLADSTDTQYF
CDR3 DNA: TGTGCCACCAGCAGAGATGGGCTAGCGGATAGCACAGATACGCAGTATTTT

J gene: TRBJ1-4
V gene: TRBV9
clone size: .
D gene: TRBD1
CDR3 protein: CASSGLGTGREKLFF
CDR3 DNA: TGTGCCAGCAGCGGATTAGGGACAGGGAGGGAAAAACTGTTTTTT

J gene: TRBJ2-3
V gene: TRBV5-1
clone size: .
D gene: .
CDR3 protein: CASADTGSLTDTQYF
CDR3 DNA: TGCGCCAGCGCCGATACAGGGTCCCTCACAGATACGCAGTATTTT

J gene: TRBJ2-1
V gene: TRBV6-2/TRBV6-3
clone size: .
D gene: TRBD2
CDR3 protein: CASSWEGSEQFF
CDR3 DNA: TGTGCCAGCAGTTGGGAGGGGAGCGAGCAGTTCTTC

J gene: TRBJ2-7
V gene: TRBV7-9
clone size: once
D gene: .
CDR3 protein: CASSPPASSYEQYF
CDR3 DNA: TGTGCCAGCAGCCCGCCGGCCTCTTCCTACGAGCAGTACTTC

J gene: TRBJ2-7
V gene: TRBV3-1/TRBV3-2
clone size: once
D gene: TRBD2
CDR3 protein: CASSHGDLSGRREQYF
CDR3 DNA: TGTGCCAGCAGCCACGGGGACCTTAGCGGGAGGCGGGAGCAGTACTTC

J gene: TRBJ1-3
V gene: TRBV18
clone size: .
D gene: .
CDR3 protein: CASSPGNSGNTIYF
CDR3 DNA: TGTGCCAGCTCCCCCGGTAACTCTGGAAACACCATATATTTT

J gene: TRBJ2-1
V gene: TRBV20-1
clone size: .
D gene: .
CDR3 protein: CSAARDLQFF
CDR3 DNA: TGCAGTGCTGCCCGGGACTTGCAGTTCTTC

J gene: TRBJ1-2
V gene: TRBV7-3
clone size: .
D gene: .
CDR3 protein: CASSSGVGGYTF
CDR3 DNA: TGTGCCAGCAGCTCAGGAGTGGGTGGCTACACCTTC

J gene: TRBJ2-2
V gene: TRBV24-1
clone size: .
D gene: .
CDR3 protein: CATSDWGSTGELFF
CDR3 DNA: TGTGCCACCAGTGATTGGGGGTCCACCGGGGAGCTGTTTTTT

J gene: TRBJ2-1
V gene: TRBV11-3
clone size: .
D gene: .
CDR3 protein: CASSLEVGNEQFF
CDR3 DNA: TGTGCCAGCAGCTTAGAGGTAGGAAATGAGCAGTTCTTC

J gene: TRBJ1-1
V gene: TRBV20-1
clone size: .
D gene: .
CDR3 protein: CSASVGVWTTEAFF
CDR3 DNA: TGCAGTGCTAGTGTTGGGGTTTGGACCACTGAAGCTTTCTTT

J gene: TRBJ2-3
V gene: TRBV3-1/TRBV3-2
clone size: .
D gene: .
CDR3 protein: CASSPPGAGESDTQYF
CDR3 DNA: TGTGCCAGCAGCCCTCCGGGGGCGGGAGAGTCAGATACGCAGTATTTT

J gene: TRBJ1-1
V gene: TRBV18
clone size: few
D gene: .
CDR3 protein: CASSPEGANTEAFF
CDR3 DNA: TGTGCCAGCTCACCCGAGGGTGCAAACACTGAAGCTTTCTTT

J gene: TRBJ2-6
V gene: TRBV4-3
clone size: medium-sized
D gene: TRBD2
CDR3 protein: CASSQASGGVSGANVLTF
CDR3 DNA: TGCGCCAGCAGCCAAGCTAGCGGGGGGGTCTCTGGGGCCAACGTCCTGACTTTC

J gene: TRBJ1-3
V gene: TRBV6-5
clone size: .
D gene: TRBD1
CDR3 protein: CASSDRGTGNTIYF
CDR3 DNA: TGTGCCAGCAGCGACAGGGGCACTGGAAACACCATATATTTT

J gene: TRBJ1-5
V gene: TRBV18
clone size: .
D gene: .
CDR3 protein: CASSPQRDQPQHF
CDR3 DNA: TGTGCCAGCTCACCCCAGAGGGATCAGCCCCAGCATTTT

J gene: TRBJ2-7
V gene: TRBV6-1
clone size: few
D gene: TRBD2
CDR3 protein: CASSDPGLAGMYEQYF
CDR3 DNA: TGTGCCAGCAGTGACCCGGGACTAGCGGGAATGTACGAGCAGTACTTC

J gene: TRBJ1-2
V gene: TRBV4-3
clone size: .
D gene: TRBD1
CDR3 protein: CASSQERDRGGGYTF
CDR3 DNA: TGCGCCAGCAGCCAAGAGCGGGACAGGGGGGGCGGCTACACCTTC